This is a list of T cell receptor beta chains from one sample in a study of blood T cell repertoires in COVID-19. Generated by immunoSEQ multiplex PCR, the TCRdb table keeps only in-frame clones and is missing some. Of 160,000 or so clones listed, roughly 90% are singletons. What was sequenced was peripheral blood. The receptors shown here come from a man in his fifties or sixties with acute or convalescent COVID-19. Each CDR3 is given with its conserved first and last residue. Fields, in order: J gene, clone size, D gene, V gene, CDR3 DNA, CDR3 protein. A D gene is named only where the DNA matches it firmly. Some rows mark clone size as missing; the rest say once, few, many or name a class of expanded clone.

>TRBJ1-5|NA|TRBD1|TRBV27
TGTGCCAGCAGTCCTCCGGGACAGGGGATACCCCAGCATTTT
CASSPPGQGIPQHF
>TRBJ1-6|NA|TRBD1|TRBV6-2/TRBV6-3
TGTGCCAGCAGCCGTATCAAGGGGGACAGGGGGCGCTTGGGTAGTCGGATTGAGTCACCCCTCCACTTT
CASSRIKGDRGRLGSRIESPLHF
>TRBJ1-3|NA|NA|TRBV3-1/TRBV3-2
TGTGCCAGCAGCCAAGATGGAGGCAGCCTCCGTATGGACACCATATATTTT
CASSQDGGSLRMDTIYF
>TRBJ2-5|once|TRBD1|TRBV2
TGTGCCAGCAGCCCTGACAGGGTAGAGACCCAGTACTTC
CASSPDRVETQYF
>TRBJ1-1|once|NA|TRBV2
TGTGCCAGCACTGAGGGGGGAACGAACACTGAAGCTTTCTTT
CASTEGGTNTEAFF
>TRBJ1-5|NA|TRBD1|TRBV7-2
TGTGCCAGCAGCTTGGGACAGTTCGAGGGGCCCCAGCATTTT
CASSLGQFEGPQHF
>TRBJ1-1|NA|NA|TRBV30
TGTGCCTGGAGTGTCAGGGTCGGGCGCCGTGGCACTGAAGCTTTCTTT
CAWSVRVGRRGTEAFF
>TRBJ1-1|NA|NA|TRBV5-1
TGCGCCAGCAGCTTGAAGGGGCCGGGGAACACTGAAGCTTTCTTT
CASSLKGPGNTEAFF
>TRBJ2-2|NA|TRBD2|TRBV7-2
TGTGCCAGCAGCCTGAGACTAGCGGGAGACCACACCGGGGAGCTGTTTTTT
CASSLRLAGDHTGELFF
>TRBJ1-5|NA|TRBD1|TRBV3-1/TRBV3-2
TGTGCCAGCAGCCAAGGGACAGGGGGCCAGCCCCAGCATTTT
CASSQGTGGQPQHF
>TRBJ2-2|NA|TRBD1|TRBV19
TGTGCCAGTAGTCCGAGGACAGGGGGCGCCCACGGGGAGCTGTTTTTT
CASSPRTGGAHGELFF
>TRBJ1-5|few|NA|TRBV18
TGTGCCAGCTCCCCGGACAGTGGTGGGCCCCAGCATTTT
CASSPDSGGPQHF
>TRBJ2-1|NA|NA|TRBV15
TGTGCCACCAGCGGGGGACTTTACAATGAGCAGTTCTTC
CATSGGLYNEQFF
>TRBJ2-5|NA|TRBD1|TRBV7-6
TGTGCCAGCAGCTTATCAGGGACAGCGGAACAGACCCAGTACTTC
CASSLSGTAEQTQYF
>TRBJ2-6|once|TRBD1|TRBV18
TGTGCCAGCTCACCTTCCCGGGGACAGGTATCGGCTGGGGCCAACGTCCTGACTTTC
CASSPSRGQVSAGANVLTF
>TRBJ1-2|NA|NA|TRBV19
TGTGCCAGTAGTATAGTATGGGGAAATCAGGGGTATGGCTACACCTTC
CASSIVWGNQGYGYTF
>TRBJ2-2|once|TRBD2|TRBV11-2
TGTGCCACCCGGGGGGGCGGGGAGCTGTTTTTT
CATRGGGELFF
>TRBJ2-3|NA|NA|TRBV5-6
TGTGCCAGCAGCTTCTCCCGCACAGATACGCAGTATTTT
CASSFSRTDTQYF
>TRBJ1-4|NA|NA|TRBV10-2
TGCGCCAGCAGTGTCCGTGGCAAGGAAAAACTGTTTTTT
CASSVRGKEKLFF
>TRBJ1-3|NA|NA|TRBV2
TGTGCCAGCAGAGAGGGAAACACCATATATTTT
CASREGNTIYF
>TRBJ1-3|NA|NA|TRBV12-3/TRBV12-4
TGTGCCAGCAGTGTTGGGCAGCTCGGCACCATATATTTT
CASSVGQLGTIYF
>TRBJ2-1|NA|NA|TRBV5-1
TGCGCCAGCAGCTTCGTCGGGGTTAGCTACAATGAGCAGTTCTTC
CASSFVGVSYNEQFF
>TRBJ2-1|NA|TRBD2|TRBV6-5
TGTGCCAGCAGTTTGGGGACTAGCGGGGTCGGGGAGCAGTTCTTC
CASSLGTSGVGEQFF
>TRBJ1-5|NA|TRBD1|TRBV18
TGTGCCAGCTCACAGACAGGGGAAGGCAATCAGCCCCAGCATTTT
CASSQTGEGNQPQHF
>TRBJ1-3|NA|NA|TRBV4-3
TGCGCCAGCAGCCTGGGCAGGGTAACTGGAAACACCATATATTTT
CASSLGRVTGNTIYF
>TRBJ1-1|NA|NA|TRBV2
TGTGCCAGCACCGAGGTTGCTTTCTTT
CASTEVAFF
>TRBJ1-1|NA|TRBD1|TRBV10-3
TGTGCCATCAGTCGTACAGGGGACACTGAAGCTTTCTTT
CAISRTGDTEAFF
>TRBJ1-6|NA|NA|TRBV10-3
TGTGCCACCTGTCGGGTCCAGCCTAATTCACCCCTCCACTTT
CATCRVQPNSPLHF
>TRBJ2-1|NA|TRBD2|TRBV18
TGTGCCAGCTCACCATGGGCGGGGGGCCCGTCCAATGAGCAGTTCTTC
CASSPWAGGPSNEQFF
>TRBJ1-3|once|NA|TRBV19
TGTGCCAGTAGTGGGGAGGACTCCTCTGGAAACACCATATATTTT
CASSGEDSSGNTIYF
>TRBJ1-5|NA|NA|TRBV24-1
TGTGCCACCAGTGGCCCGGGGGGCAATCAGCCCCAGCATTTT
CATSGPGGNQPQHF
>TRBJ1-2|NA|TRBD1|TRBV2
TGTGCCAGCAGTGTCAGGGGGCCAGGTGGCTACACCTTC
CASSVRGPGGYTF
>TRBJ1-2|NA|NA|TRBV6-2/TRBV6-3
TGTGCCAGCAGCCGAGACAGAAAACAGGAGACTAACTATGGCTACACCTTC
CASSRDRKQETNYGYTF
>TRBJ2-7|few|NA|TRBV24-1
TGTGCCACCAGTGATTCCCGCGGTGGAGCCTACGAGCAGTACTTC
CATSDSRGGAYEQYF
>TRBJ2-7|NA|TRBD1|TRBV7-9
TGTGCCAGCAGCCTGCCACCGGGACAGGGCTACGAGCAGTACTTC
CASSLPPGQGYEQYF
>TRBJ1-2|few|TRBD1|TRBV19
TGTGCCAGTAGTACCACTTGGACAGGGGGCGCGTTGGACTATGGCTACACCTTC
CASSTTWTGGALDYGYTF
>TRBJ1-2|NA|TRBD1|TRBV28
TGTGCCAGCAGGGGACAGGGGGCGCATGGCTACACCTTC
CASRGQGAHGYTF
>TRBJ2-3|NA|NA|TRBV3-1/TRBV3-2
TGTGCCAGCAGCTTTCGCTTCGACAGGCGCCCCTCGCAGTATTTT
CASSFRFDRRPSQYF
>TRBJ1-2|NA|NA|TRBV11-2
TGTGCCAGCGGGTCCAGGGACTATGGCTACACCTTC
CASGSRDYGYTF
>TRBJ2-3|NA|TRBD2|TRBV24-1
TGTGCCACCAGTGGGCCCGACAAGCGGAGTAGCGGGGGGCTGGATACGCAGTATTTT
CATSGPDKRSSGGLDTQYF
>TRBJ1-5|once|NA|TRBV6-4
TGTGCCAGCAGTGCAGGACAAAGGGCAACTCAGCCCCAGCATTTT
CASSAGQRATQPQHF
>TRBJ2-3|few|NA|TRBV5-1
TGCGCCAGCAGCTTAGGTTTGACAGGTAGCACAGATACGCAGTATTTT
CASSLGLTGSTDTQYF
>TRBJ1-6|once|NA|TRBV5-1
TGCGCCAGCAGCTTGGACCCCTCGAGTAATTCACCCCTCCACTTT
CASSLDPSSNSPLHF
>TRBJ1-1|NA|TRBD1|TRBV12-3/TRBV12-4
TGTGCCAGCAGTCGACAGGGAACGGCTGAAGCTTTCTTT
CASSRQGTAEAFF
>TRBJ1-2|NA|NA|TRBV11-2
TGTGCCAGCAGCTTAGAAAGAGGTACGCCGCTGACCTTC
CASSLERGTPLTF
>TRBJ1-1|once|NA|TRBV5-5
TGTGCCAGCAGCGTACAGGGAATGGGAACTGAAGCTTTCTTT
CASSVQGMGTEAFF
>TRBJ2-6|NA|TRBD2|TRBV30
TGTGCCTGGAGACTAGCGGGGGGGAAATCTGGGGCCAACGTCCTGACTTTC
CAWRLAGGKSGANVLTF
>TRBJ1-6|NA|NA|TRBV2
TGTGCCAGCAGGGAAGGGCGGAATAATTCACCCCTCCACTTT
CASREGRNNSPLHF
>TRBJ2-7|once|NA|TRBV7-6
TGTGCCAGCAGCTTAGGCCCCAGGGACGAGCAGTACTTC
CASSLGPRDEQYF
>TRBJ1-2|NA|NA|TRBV9
TGTGCCAGCAGCGAATTGAAACATCCCGGCTACACCTTC
CASSELKHPGYTF
>TRBJ1-1|NA|NA|TRBV5-1
TGCGCCAGCAGCCGCGATTTAATGAACACTGAAGCTTTCTTT
CASSRDLMNTEAFF
>TRBJ1-4|NA|NA|TRBV4-3
TGCGCCAGCAGCCAAGTTCGGACTCGAAGTGGTAAACTGTTTTTT
CASSQVRTRSGKLFF
>TRBJ1-5|NA|TRBD1|TRBV6-5
TGTGCCAGCAGGTCGGGACAGGGGGGGGGTCAGCCCCAGCATTTT
CASRSGQGGGQPQHF
>TRBJ2-3|NA|NA|TRBV18
TGTGCCAGCTCACTGTCAGGGGTAATCACAGATACGCAGTATTTT
CASSLSGVITDTQYF
>TRBJ1-6|NA|NA|TRBV5-1
TGCGCCAGCAGCTTGGGTGCCACAGGGAATAATTCACCCCTCCACTTT
CASSLGATGNNSPLHF
>TRBJ1-1|NA|NA|TRBV18
TGTGCCAGCTCACCATTTCAGGGAAGGTGGACTGAAGCTTTCTTT
CASSPFQGRWTEAFF
>TRBJ2-3|NA|NA|TRBV3-1/TRBV3-2
TGTGCCAGCAGCCAACAACGGGGGTCGGGTACGCAGTATTTT
CASSQQRGSGTQYF
>TRBJ1-5|NA|NA|TRBV5-6
TGTGCCAGCAGCTTGGGTTCTGGGGGCACTCAGCCCCAGCATTTT
CASSLGSGGTQPQHF